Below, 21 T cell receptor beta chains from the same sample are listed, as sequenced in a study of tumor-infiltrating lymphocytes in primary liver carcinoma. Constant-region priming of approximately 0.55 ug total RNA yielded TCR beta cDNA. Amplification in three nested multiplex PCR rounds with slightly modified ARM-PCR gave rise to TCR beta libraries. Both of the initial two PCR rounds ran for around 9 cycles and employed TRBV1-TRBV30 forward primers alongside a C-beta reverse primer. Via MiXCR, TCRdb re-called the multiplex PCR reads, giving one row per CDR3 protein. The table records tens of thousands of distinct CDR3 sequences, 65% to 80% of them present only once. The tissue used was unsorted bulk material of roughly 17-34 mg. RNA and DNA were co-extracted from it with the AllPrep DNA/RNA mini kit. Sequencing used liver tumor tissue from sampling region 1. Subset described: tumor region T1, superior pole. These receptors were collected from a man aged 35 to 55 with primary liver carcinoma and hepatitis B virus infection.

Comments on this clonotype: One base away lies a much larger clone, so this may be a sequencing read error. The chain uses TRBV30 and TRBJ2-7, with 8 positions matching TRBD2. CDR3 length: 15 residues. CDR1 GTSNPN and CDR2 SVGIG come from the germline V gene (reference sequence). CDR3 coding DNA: TGTGCCTCGAGTCGATCGACTAGCGCCGGCTACGAGCAGTACTTC. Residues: CASSRSTSAGYEQYF.

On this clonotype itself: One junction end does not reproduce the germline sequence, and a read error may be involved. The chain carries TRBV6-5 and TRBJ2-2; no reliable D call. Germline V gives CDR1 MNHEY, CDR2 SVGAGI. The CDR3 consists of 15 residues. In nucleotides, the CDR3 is TGTGCAAGCAGTTACATAGTGGACGGCACCGGGGAGCTGTTTTTT. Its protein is CASSYIVDGTGELFF.

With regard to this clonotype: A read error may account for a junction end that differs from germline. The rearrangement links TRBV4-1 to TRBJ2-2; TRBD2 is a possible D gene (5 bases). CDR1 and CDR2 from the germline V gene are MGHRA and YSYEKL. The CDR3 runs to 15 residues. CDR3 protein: CASSLAGDVSGELFF. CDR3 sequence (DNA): TGCGCTAGCAGTCTAGCAGGAGATGTCTCTGGGGAGCTGTTTTTT.

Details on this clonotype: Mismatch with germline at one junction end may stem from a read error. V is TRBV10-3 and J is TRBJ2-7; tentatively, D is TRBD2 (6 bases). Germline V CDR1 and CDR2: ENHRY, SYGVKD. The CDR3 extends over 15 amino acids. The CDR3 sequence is CAISGGEQPTYEQYF. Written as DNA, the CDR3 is TGTGCCATTAGTGGAGGGGAGCAACCGACCTACGAGCAGTACTTC.

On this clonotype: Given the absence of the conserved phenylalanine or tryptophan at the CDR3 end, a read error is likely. DNA for the CDR3: TGTGCCAGCAGCATAGGACAGGGTCAGTACCTC. This gives the protein CASSIGQGQYL. The gene calls are TRBV13 and TRBJ2-7; 8 bases are a match to TRBD1. The CDR3 totals 11 residues. Germline V gene sequence: CDR1 PRHDT, CDR2 FYEKMQ (reference sequence).

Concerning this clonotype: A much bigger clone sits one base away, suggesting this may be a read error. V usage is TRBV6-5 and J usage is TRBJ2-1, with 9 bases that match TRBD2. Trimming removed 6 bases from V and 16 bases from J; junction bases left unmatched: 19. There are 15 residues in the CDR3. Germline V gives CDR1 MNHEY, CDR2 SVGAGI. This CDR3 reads CASRVSGTSPNGHFF. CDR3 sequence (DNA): TGTGCCAGCAGGGTATCCGGGACTAGCCCCAATGGGCACTTCTTC.

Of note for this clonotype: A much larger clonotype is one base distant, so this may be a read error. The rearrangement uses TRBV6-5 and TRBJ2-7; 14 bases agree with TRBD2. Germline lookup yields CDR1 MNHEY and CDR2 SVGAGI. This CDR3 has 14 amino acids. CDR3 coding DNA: TGTGCCTGCAGTTATGGACTAGCGGGAGGAGAGCAGTACTTC. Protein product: CACSYGLAGGEQYF.

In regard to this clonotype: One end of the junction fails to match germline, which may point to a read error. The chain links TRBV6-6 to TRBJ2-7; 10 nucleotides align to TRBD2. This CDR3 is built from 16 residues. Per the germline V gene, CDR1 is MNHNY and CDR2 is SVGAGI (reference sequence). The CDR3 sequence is CTSSSLTSGDPYEQYF. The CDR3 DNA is TGTACCAGTAGTTCCCTCACTAGCGGGGATCCCTACGAGCAGTACTTC.

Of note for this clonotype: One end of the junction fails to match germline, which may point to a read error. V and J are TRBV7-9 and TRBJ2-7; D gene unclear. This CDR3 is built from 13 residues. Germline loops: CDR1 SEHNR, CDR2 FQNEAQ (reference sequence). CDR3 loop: CASSMGISSGQYF. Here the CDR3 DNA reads TGCGCCAGCAGCATGGGGATTAGCTCAGGGCAGTACTTC. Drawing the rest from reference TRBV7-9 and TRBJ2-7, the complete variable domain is DTGVSQNPRHKITKRGQNVTFRCDPISEHNRLYWYRQTLGQGPEFLTYFQNEAQLEKSRLLSDRFSAERPKGSFSTLEIQRTEQGDSAMYLCASSMGISSGQYFGPGTRLTVT.

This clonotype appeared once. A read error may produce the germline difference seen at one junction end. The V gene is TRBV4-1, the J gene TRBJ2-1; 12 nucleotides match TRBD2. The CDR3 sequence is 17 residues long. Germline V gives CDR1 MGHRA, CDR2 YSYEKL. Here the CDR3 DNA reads TGCGCCAGCAGCCACCCCGGACTAGCGGGACCCTACATTGAGCAGTTCTTC. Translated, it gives CASSHPGLAGPYIEQFF.

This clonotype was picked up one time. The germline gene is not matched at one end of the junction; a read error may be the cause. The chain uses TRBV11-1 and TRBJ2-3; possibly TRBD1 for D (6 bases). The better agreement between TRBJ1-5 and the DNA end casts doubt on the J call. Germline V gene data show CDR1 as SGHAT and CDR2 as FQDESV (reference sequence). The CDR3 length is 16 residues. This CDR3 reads CTSSRRGRYPTVTQHF. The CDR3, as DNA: TGTACCAGCAGCCGCAGGGGTCGCTACCCCACAGTTACGCAGCATTTT.

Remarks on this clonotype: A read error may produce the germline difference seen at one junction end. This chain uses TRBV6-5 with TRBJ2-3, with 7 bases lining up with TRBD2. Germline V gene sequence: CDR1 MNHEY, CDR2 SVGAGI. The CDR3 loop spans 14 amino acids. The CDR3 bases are TGTGCCAGCAGGGACCCGGGAGGCTTAGATACGCAGTATTTC. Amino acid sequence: CASRDPGGLDTQYF.

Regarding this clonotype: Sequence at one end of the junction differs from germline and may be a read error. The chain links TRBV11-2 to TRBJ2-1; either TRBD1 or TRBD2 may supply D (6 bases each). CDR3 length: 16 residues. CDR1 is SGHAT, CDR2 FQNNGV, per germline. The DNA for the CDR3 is TGTACCAGCAGCCCCAGGCCGTCGGGGGCGGCCGATGTGCAGTTCTTT. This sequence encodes CTSSPRPSGAADVQFF.

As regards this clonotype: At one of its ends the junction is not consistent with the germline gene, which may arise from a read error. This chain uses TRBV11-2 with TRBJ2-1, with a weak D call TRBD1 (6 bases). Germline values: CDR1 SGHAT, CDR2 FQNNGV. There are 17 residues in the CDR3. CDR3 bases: TGTGCCAGCAGCTCGGGGACAATAGGGAGCTCCTGCAATGAGCAGTTCTTC. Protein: CASSSGTIGSSCNEQFF.

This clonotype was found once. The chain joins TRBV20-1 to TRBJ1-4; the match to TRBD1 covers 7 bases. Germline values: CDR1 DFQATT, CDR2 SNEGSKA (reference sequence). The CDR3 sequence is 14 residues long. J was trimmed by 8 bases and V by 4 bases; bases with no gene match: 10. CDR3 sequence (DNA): TGCAGTGCTAAGACAGGGCCACCGAAGGAAAAACTGTTTTTT. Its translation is CSAKTGPPKEKLFF.

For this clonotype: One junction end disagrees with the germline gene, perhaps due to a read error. CDR3 in amino acids: CCVDEGYNERFF. The CDR3 DNA is TGCTGCGTTGACGAGGGGTACAATGAGCGGTTCTTC. This chain links TRBV29-1 with TRBJ2-1, with D perhaps being TRBD1 or TRBD2 (5 bases each). The CDR3 contains 12 residues. Germline V lookup: CDR1 SQVTM, CDR2 ANQGSEA.

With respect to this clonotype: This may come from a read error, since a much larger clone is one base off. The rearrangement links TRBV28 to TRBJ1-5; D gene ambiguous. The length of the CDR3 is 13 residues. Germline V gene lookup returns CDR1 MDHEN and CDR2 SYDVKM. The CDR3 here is CVSSIRRTLPQHF. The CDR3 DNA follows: TGTGTCAGCAGTATAAGGAGGACCCTACCCCAGCATTTT.

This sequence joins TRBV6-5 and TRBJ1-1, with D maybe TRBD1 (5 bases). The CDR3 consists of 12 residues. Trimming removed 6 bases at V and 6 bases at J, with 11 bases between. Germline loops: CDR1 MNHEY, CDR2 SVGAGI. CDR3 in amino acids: CASSTRDAEAFF. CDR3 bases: TGTGCCAGCAGCACGCGGGACGCTGAAGCTTTCTTT.

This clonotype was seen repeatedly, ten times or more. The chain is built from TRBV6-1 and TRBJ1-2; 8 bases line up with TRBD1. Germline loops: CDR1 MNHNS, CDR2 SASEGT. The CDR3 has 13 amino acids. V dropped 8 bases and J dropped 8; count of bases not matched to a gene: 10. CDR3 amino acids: CASLDRGVWGYTF. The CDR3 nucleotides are TGTGCCAGCCTCGACAGGGGAGTATGGGGCTACACCTTC.

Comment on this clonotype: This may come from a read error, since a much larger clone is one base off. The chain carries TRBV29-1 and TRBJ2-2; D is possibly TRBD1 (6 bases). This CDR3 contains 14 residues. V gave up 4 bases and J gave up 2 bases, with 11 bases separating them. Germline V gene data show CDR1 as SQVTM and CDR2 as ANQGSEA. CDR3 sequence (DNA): TGCAGCGTTGGGGCGGACAGTAACACCGGGGAGCTGTTTTTT. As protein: CSVGADSNTGELFF.

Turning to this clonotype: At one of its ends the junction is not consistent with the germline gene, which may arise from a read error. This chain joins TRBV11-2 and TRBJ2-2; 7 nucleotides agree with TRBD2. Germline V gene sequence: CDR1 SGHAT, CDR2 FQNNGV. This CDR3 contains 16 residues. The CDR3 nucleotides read TGTGCCAGCAACTTAGTGGCGCTAGCGGTAACCGGGGAGCTGTCTTTT. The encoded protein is CASNLVALAVTGELSF. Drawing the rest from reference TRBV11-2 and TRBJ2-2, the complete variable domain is EAGVAQSPRYKIIEKRQSVAFWCNPISGHATLYWYQQILGQGPKLLIQFQNNGVVDDSQLPKDRFSAERLKGVDSTLKIQPAKLEDSAVYLCASNLVALAVTGELSFGEGSRLTVL.